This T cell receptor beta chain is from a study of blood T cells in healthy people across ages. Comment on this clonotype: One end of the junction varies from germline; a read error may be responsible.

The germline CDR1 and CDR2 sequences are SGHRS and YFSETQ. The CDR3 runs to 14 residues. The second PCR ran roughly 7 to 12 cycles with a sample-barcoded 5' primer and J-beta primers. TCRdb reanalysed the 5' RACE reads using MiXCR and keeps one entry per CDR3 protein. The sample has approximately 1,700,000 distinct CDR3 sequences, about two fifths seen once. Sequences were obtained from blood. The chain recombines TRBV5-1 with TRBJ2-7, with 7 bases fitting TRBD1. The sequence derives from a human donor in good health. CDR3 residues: CASSRGTEGYEQYF. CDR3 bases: TGCGCTAGCAGCAGGGGGACAGAGGGCTACGAACAGTACTTC.